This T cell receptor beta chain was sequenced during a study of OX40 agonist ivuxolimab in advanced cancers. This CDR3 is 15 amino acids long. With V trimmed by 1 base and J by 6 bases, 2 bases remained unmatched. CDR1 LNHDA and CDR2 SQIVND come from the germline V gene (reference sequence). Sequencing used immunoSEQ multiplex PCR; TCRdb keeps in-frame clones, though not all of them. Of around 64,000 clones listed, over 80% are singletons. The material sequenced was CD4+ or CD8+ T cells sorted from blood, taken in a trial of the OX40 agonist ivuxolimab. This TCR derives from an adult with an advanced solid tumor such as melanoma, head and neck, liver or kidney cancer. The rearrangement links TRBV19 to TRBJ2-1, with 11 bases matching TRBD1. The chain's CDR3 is CASSIVGTGGNEQFF. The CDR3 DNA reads TGTGCCAGTAGTATAGTCGGGACAGGGGGCAATGAGCAGTTCTTC.